The 5 T cell receptor beta chains below all came from one sample that was sequenced in a study of OX40 agonist ivuxolimab in advanced cancers. Sequencing was performed with immunoSEQ multiplex PCR; in TCRdb, only in-frame clones are kept and a portion is missing. In the table there are tens of thousands of clones, 77% of which are singletons. The starting material was CD4+ or CD8+ T cells sorted from blood, obtained in a trial of the OX40 agonist ivuxolimab. The receptors here all came from an adult with an advanced solid tumor such as melanoma, head and neck, liver or kidney cancer.

V and J are TRBV5-6 and TRBJ2-7, with D hard to call. This CDR3 comprises 14 residues. Germline CDR1 is SGHDT and CDR2 is YYEEEE. V gave up 0 bases and J gave up 3 bases, with 10 bases separating them. The CDR3 sequence: CASSLGGNGYEQYF. The CDR3 nucleotides are TGTGCCAGCAGCTTGGGTGGTAACGGCTACGAGCAGTACTTC.

This chain connects TRBV4-1 to TRBJ1-1; the D gene is possibly TRBD1 (5 bases). The CDR3 sequence is 14 residues long. CDR1 and CDR2 (germline): MGHRA, YSYEKL. The V gene lost 4 bases and the J gene lost 2 bases, with 11 bases spanning the gap. CDR3 in DNA: TGCGCCAGCAGCCGGGACGGGGATAACACTGAAGCTTTCTTT. Translating gives CASSRDGDNTEAFF.

CDR3 bases: TGTGCCAGCAGCTCCCGACAGGGTCTGGAAGGCTACACCTTC. Its translation: CASSSRQGLEGYTF. The V and J genes are TRBV7-8 and TRBJ1-2; 7 bases match TRBD1. Germline CDR1 is SGHVS and CDR2 is FQNEAQ. J gave up 8 bases and V 4 bases, and 10 bases lay outside the gene matches. The CDR3 loop spans 14 amino acids.

The rearrangement joins TRBV19 to TRBJ1-4; D is unresolved. With 6 bases removed from V and 0 bases from J, the gap between germline ends came to 8 bases. The CDR3 consists of 14 residues. Germline V gene sequence: CDR1 LNHDA, CDR2 SQIVND (reference sequence). For the CDR3, the DNA is TGTGCCAGTAGCTTGGGTGCAACTAATGAAAAACTGTTTTTT. Protein: CASSLGATNEKLFF.

The chain employs TRBV13 and TRBJ2-7; D is unclear. The germline V gene encodes CDR1 PRHDT and CDR2 FYEKMQ (reference sequence). The ends were cut back, 5 bases at V and 2 bases at J, with 16 bases in the middle. The CDR3 runs 15 residues. The CDR3 DNA reads as TGTGCCAGCAGCGCACCGGGCCCTGGGACCTACGAGCAGTACTTC. Residues: CASSAPGPGTYEQYF.